The clone carrying this TCR beta chain was observed once. Random hexamers served to reverse transcribe roughly 0.5 to 1 ug RNA. Amplification of TCR beta CDR3 was carried out by immunoSEQ multiplex PCR, which covered 54 Vbeta and 13 Jbeta segments. TCRdb redid the calling of the immunoSEQ multiplex PCR reads with MiXCR, one entry per CDR3 protein. This repertoire shows approximately 160,000 distinct CDR3 sequences, roughly 93% found once; its top ten account for around 0.13%. The sample originates from a study of CD8 T cells in Susac syndrome. Germline V lookup: CDR1 LGHNT, CDR2 FRNRAP. This CDR3 has 15 amino acids. Trimming cost V 2 bases and J 4 bases, with 12 bases left between them. Sequencing targeted TCR beta in blood CD8+ and CD4+ T cells. Healthy donors formed controls matched for age and sex. Negative isolation was applied to CD8+ and CD4+ T cells, and FACS enrichment was applied to TEMRA cells.

The receptor was derived from a human donor in good health. V and J are TRBV12-5 and TRBJ1-5, with D possibly matching TRBD1 (6 bases). The sample was CD4+ T cells from PBMCs. This chain's CDR3 is CASGLSGEVNQPQHF. The CDR3 DNA follows: TGTGCTAGTGGTTTGTCAGGGGAAGTTAATCAGCCCCAGCATTTT. The variable domain in full, with the rest retrieved from reference TRBV12-5 and TRBJ1-5, is DARVTQTPRHKVTEMGQEVTMRCQPILGHNTVFWYRQTMMQGLELLAYFRNRAPLDDSGMPKDRFSAEMPDATLATLKIQPSEPRDSAVYFCASGLSGEVNQPQHFGDGTRLSIL.